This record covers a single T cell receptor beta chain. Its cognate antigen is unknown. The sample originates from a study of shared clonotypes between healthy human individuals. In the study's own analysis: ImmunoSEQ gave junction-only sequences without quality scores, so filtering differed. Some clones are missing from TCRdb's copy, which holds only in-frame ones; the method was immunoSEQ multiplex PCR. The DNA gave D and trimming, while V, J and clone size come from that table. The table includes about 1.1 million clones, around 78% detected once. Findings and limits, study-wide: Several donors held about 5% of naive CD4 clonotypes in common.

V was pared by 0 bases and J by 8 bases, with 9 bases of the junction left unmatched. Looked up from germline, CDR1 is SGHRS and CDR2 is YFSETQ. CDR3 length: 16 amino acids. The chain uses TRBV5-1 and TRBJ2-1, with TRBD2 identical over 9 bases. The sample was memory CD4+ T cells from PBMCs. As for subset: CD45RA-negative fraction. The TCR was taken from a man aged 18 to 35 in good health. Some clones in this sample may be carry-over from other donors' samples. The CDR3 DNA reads TGCGCCAGCAGCTTGGGAGTAGCGGGAGAATTGGATGAGCAGTTCTTC. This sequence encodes CASSLGVAGELDEQFF.